The clone carrying this T cell receptor (beta chain) was counted at least ten times. Its antigen remains unidentified. The data belong to a study of early T cells in non-severe SARS-CoV-2 infection. Study-wide context: Whole-blood bulk RNA, unsorted, was sequenced, and chains were unpaired. Findings and limits, study-wide: Reliance on VDJdb matching favored anti-spike CD8 responses; private and CD4 specificities were missed.

Germline V gene lookup returns CDR1 SGHDT and CDR2 YYEEEE. The CDR3 has 13 residues. Trimming took off 4 bases at V and 3 bases at J, with 10 bases between the two ends. The protocol attached unique molecular identifiers to individual cDNA molecules. TCRdb itself ran the 5' RACE reads through MiXCR, one entry per CDR3 protein. Here the sample spans tens of thousands of distinct CDR3 sequences, nearly 7.5% being singletons. The source of this sequence is an adult who was a healthcare worker with PCR-confirmed SARS-CoV-2 infection or an uninfected control (not recorded which). The chain combines TRBV5-6 with TRBJ1-1; unclear D gene. The material sequenced was whole blood. CDR3 sequence: CASSDVRHTEAFF. The CDR3, as DNA: TGTGCCAGCAGCGACGTTAGGCACACTGAAGCTTTCTTT.